The present entry profiles one T cell receptor beta chain with its context. It lacks a known antigen. Per-nucleotide qualities are absent, and no much larger clonotype sits a single base away. TCRbeta CDR3 regions were amplified from genomic DNA by means of the immunoSEQ Assay, a bias-controlled multiplex PCR. From the authors' description of their analysis: The number of nucleated cells in each sample was estimated from the amplification of reference gene primers within the assay. To quantify the absolute abundance of each unique TCRbeta CDR3 rearrangement, sequence reads were collapsed and filtered. For each sample, productive Simpson clonality was calculated as the square root of Simpson's diversity index over productive rearrangements. The clones in this table, taken by TCRdb from immuneACCESS, are in-frame only. Not every clone is retained; where verified, under half of the shortfall comes from an unresolved V gene, and the cause of the rest is unknown. That table furnishes V, J and clone size, whereas the DNA furnished D and trimming. In all, the sample holds about 230,000 clones, and 70% to 90% of those were seen once. The ten largest clones represent approximately 12% of the sample.

These data belong to a study of blood T cell repertoires in COVID-19 (dated by TCRdb to about 2020). Looking at the study overall: Samples covering the acute and convalescent phases of COVID-19 were provided by collaborators in the United States, Italy and Spain. Nearly every sample came with metadata listing a de-identified subject ID, COVID-19 status, age in years and sex. Samples came from the ongoing ImmuneRACE study (first 160 participants) plus 1,254 subjects from 6 global collaborators. The dataset comprised deeply sampled blood TCRbeta repertoires from subjects exposed to, actively infected with, or recovered from COVID-19. HLA class I and class II types, where available, came from metadata supplied by the sample provider rather than from assay-based typing. The prospective study material was composed of cDNA or gDNA derived from T cells, B-cell-depleted T cells, or PBMCs. A freely available public database, intended as a resource for researchers studying the immune response to SARS-CoV-2, is where the repertoires were released.

V loses 4 bases of germline sequence and J loses 5 bases, and the interval between the two ends is 14 bases. The CDR3 has 13 amino acids, counting the end cysteine and phenylalanine. The only DNA kept is the CDR3, 39 bases in frame from the first base. Sequences SQVTM (CDR1) and ANQGSEA (CDR2) are obtained from the germline V gene. Overall results and qualifications from the work: The quantity of clinical and demographic metadata differed by source and by participant and was supplied without curation.

Samples from volunteer blood donors who had recovered from COVID-19 were contributed by a second Seattle source. The collaborating institutions used their own protocols to collect whole blood in K2EDTA tubes. Collaborator samples were shipped for TCRbeta analysis as frozen whole blood, isolated PBMCs, or DNA extracted from either sample type. Source material: peripheral blood. This clonotype was sampled from a young woman who had recovered from COVID-19. The receptor chain draws on TRBV29-1 and TRBJ1-1, with TRBD1 perhaps the D gene, on 6 matching bases. The CDR3 in this case is CSVGPGGKTEAFF. The DNA reads TGCAGCGTTGGTCCGGGGGGCAAAACTGAAGCTTTCTTT.